This TCR beta chain was sequenced in a study of blood T cell repertoires in COVID-19. Study as a whole: The samples span acute and convalescent COVID-19 from the United States, Italy and Spain.

Ages ranged from about 18 to 89 years, with residence in about two dozen US areas. Profiling relied on immunoSEQ multiplex PCR, and the TCRdb table lists in-frame clones only, not all of them. Of a few hundred thousand clones listed, around 89% are singletons. CDR3 length: 14 amino acids. Germline CDR1 and CDR2: MGHRA and YSYEKL. V was trimmed by 4 bases and J by 8 bases, leaving 14 bases between them. The V gene is TRBV4-1, the J gene TRBJ2-2; D possibly corresponds to TRBD2 (6 bases). The sequence came from a man aged 30 to 39 who had recovered from COVID-19. The source material was PBMCs or T cells enriched from blood (not recorded which). This CDR3 is CASSLKLGGGELFF. The CDR3 DNA is TGCGCCAGCAGCCTAAAGTTAGGAGGGGGGGAGCTGTTTTTT.